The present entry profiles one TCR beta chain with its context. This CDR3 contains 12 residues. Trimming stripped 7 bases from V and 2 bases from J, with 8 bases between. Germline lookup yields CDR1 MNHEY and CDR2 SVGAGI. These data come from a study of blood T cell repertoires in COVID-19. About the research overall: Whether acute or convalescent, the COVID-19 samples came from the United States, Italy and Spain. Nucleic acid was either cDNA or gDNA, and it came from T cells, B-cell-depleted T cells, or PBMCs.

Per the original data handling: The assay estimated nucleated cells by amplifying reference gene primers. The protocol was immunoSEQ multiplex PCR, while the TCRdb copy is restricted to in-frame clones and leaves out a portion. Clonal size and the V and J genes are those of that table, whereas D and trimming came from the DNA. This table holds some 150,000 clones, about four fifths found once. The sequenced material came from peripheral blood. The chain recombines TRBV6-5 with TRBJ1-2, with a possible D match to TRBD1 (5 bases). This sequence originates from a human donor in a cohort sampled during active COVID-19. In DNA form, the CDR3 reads TGTGCCAGCAAGCAGGGCAACTATGGCTACACCTTC. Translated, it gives CASKQGNYGYTF.